Below, 29 T cell receptor beta chains from the same sample are listed, as sequenced in a study of T cell responses to AZD1222 COVID-19 vaccine. Some clones are missing from TCRdb's copy, which holds only in-frame ones; the method was immunoSEQ multiplex PCR. There are roughly 200,000 clones in the sample; just over 90% occur only once, and around 1% lies in the top ten. The sequencing here drew on peripheral blood, taken on day 0 of MenACWY control vaccination. All receptors derive from an adult in good health.

V and J are TRBV5-1 and TRBJ1-1; D remains unclear. From germline, CDR1 is SGHRS and CDR2 YFSETQ. Trimming removed 5 bases from V and 1 base from J, with 6 bases in between. This CDR3 spans 12 amino acids. For the CDR3, the DNA is TGCGCCAGCAGAGAGCCGAACACTGAAGCTTTCTTT. It yields the protein CASREPNTEAFF.

This clone has only a few counts. The chain links TRBV24-1 to TRBJ1-1; the D gene is possibly TRBD1 (5 bases). This CDR3 spans 14 amino acids. The V gene's germline CDR1 is KGHDR and CDR2 SFDVKD. V shed 9 bases and J shed 1 base, with 14 bases lying between them. CDR3 DNA: TGTGCCACCCGGGGGGGGGAGCGGAACACTGAAGCTTTCTTT. Translation: CATRGGERNTEAFF.

This chain joins TRBV5-6 and TRBJ2-1, with D unclear. From germline, CDR1 is SGHDT and CDR2 YYEEEE. The CDR3 runs to 15 residues. The V end was cut by 0 bases, the J end by 4 bases, with 11 bases between. The CDR3: CASSLGVGGYNEQFF. CDR3 DNA: TGTGCCAGCAGCTTGGGGGTAGGCGGATACAATGAGCAGTTCTTC.

The chain links TRBV2 to TRBJ1-6; tentatively, D is TRBD1 (5 bases). Trimming cost V 4 bases and J 8 bases, with 12 bases left between them. There are 14 residues in the CDR3. The germline V gene encodes CDR1 SNHLY and CDR2 FYNNEI. CDR3 amino acids: CASSVQGIDSPLHF. The CDR3 DNA follows: TGTGCCAGCAGTGTCCAGGGAATTGATTCACCCCTCCACTTT.

The chain links TRBV5-5 to TRBJ1-5; 7 bases map to TRBD1. This CDR3 comprises 16 residues. The trim removed 2 bases at V and 0 bases at J, leaving 5 bases unmatched. Germline CDR1 SGHKS, CDR2 YYEKEE (reference sequence). The chain's CDR3 is CASSFYTGDSNQPQHF. In nucleotides, the CDR3 is TGTGCCAGCAGCTTTTATACAGGGGATAGCAATCAGCCCCAGCATTTT.

J is TRBJ2-5 and V is TRBV14; 13 nucleotides align to TRBD2. The V gene's germline CDR1 is SGHDN and CDR2 FVKESK. The CDR3 runs to 18 residues. V shed 2 bases and J 5 bases; nucleotides not matched to a gene: 11. DNA for the CDR3: TGTGCCAGCAGCCAACCCCTAACTAGCGGGGGGGCCTTGGAGACCCAGTACTTC. Encoded protein: CASSQPLTSGGALETQYF.

The chain couples TRBV18 to TRBJ1-5, with D perhaps TRBD1 (6 bases). V lost 3 bases to trimming and J lost 1 base, with 13 bases between them. Germline V gives CDR1 KGHSH, CDR2 LQKENI. The CDR3 runs 16 residues. CDR3 sequence: CASSPGGPGSNQPQHF. Here the CDR3 DNA reads TGTGCCAGCTCACCGGGGGGGCCGGGGAGCAATCAGCCCCAGCATTTT.

The chain carries TRBV4-1 and TRBJ2-5; the D gene is possibly TRBD2 (5 bases). The V gene's germline CDR1 is MGHRA and CDR2 YSYEKL. Trimming cost V 0 bases and J 5 bases, with 10 bases left between them. The CDR3 contains 14 residues. CDR3 DNA sequence: TGCGCCAGCAGCCAAGATTGGCTAGCCGAGACCCAGTACTTC. Its protein product is CASSQDWLAETQYF.

The chain is built from TRBV30 and TRBJ2-5; D uncertain. Germline CDR1 GTSNPN, CDR2 SVGIG (reference sequence). The CDR3 is 14 amino acids. V was pared by 1 base and J by 1 base, with 10 bases between. The DNA for the CDR3 is TGTGCCTGGAGTGAGTGGCAGCTCCAAGAGACCCAGTACTTC. Its protein product is CAWSEWQLQETQYF.

This clone was observed a single time. The CDR3 sequence: CASSADSGETQYF. In nucleotides, the CDR3 is TGTGCCAGCAGCGCAGATTCGGGAGAGACCCAGTACTTC. The rearrangement uses TRBV6-4 and TRBJ2-5; D is unclear. The CDR3 runs 13 residues. Germline lookup yields CDR1 MRHNA and CDR2 SNTAGT. V was trimmed by 6 bases and J by 4 bases, leaving 12 bases between them.

The chain employs TRBV2 and TRBJ1-2; 12 nucleotides line up with TRBD1. The germline V gene encodes CDR1 SNHLY and CDR2 FYNNEI. The CDR3 loop spans 14 amino acids. With V trimmed by 8 bases and J by 7 bases, 8 bases remained unmatched. The CDR3 region is CASEVGQGASGYTF. The CDR3 coding sequence is TGTGCCAGCGAAGTGGGACAGGGGGCGAGTGGCTACACCTTC.

J is TRBJ1-2 and V is TRBV5-8; D is unclear. The length of the CDR3 is 12 residues. CDR1 is SGHTS, CDR2 YDEGEE, per germline. Trimming took off 4 bases at V and 2 bases at J, with 6 bases between the two ends. CDR3 region: CASSQWNYGYTF. In nucleotides, the CDR3 is TGTGCCAGCAGCCAATGGAACTATGGCTACACCTTC.

The V gene is TRBV5-1, the J gene TRBJ2-1; D is uncertain. The CDR3 covers 14 residues. V lost 0 bases, J lost 7 bases, and 11 bases lay in between. Germline V lookup: CDR1 SGHRS, CDR2 YFSETQ. CDR3 DNA: TGCGCCAGCAGCTTGGTCGCAATAGGGAATGAGCAGTTCTTC. This sequence encodes CASSLVAIGNEQFF.

J is TRBJ2-7 and V is TRBV30, with D possibly matching TRBD1 (6 bases). With 5 bases removed from V and 7 bases from J, the gap between germline ends came to 15 bases. The germline CDR1 and CDR2 sequences are GTSNPN and SVGIG (reference sequence). This CDR3 is built from 12 residues. As DNA, the CDR3 is TGTGCCTGGGGGTGGACAGCCTTAGAGCAGTACTTC. Translating gives CAWGWTALEQYF.

The chain is built from TRBV18 and TRBJ2-1; 10 bases are shared with TRBD2. The CDR3 length is 15 residues. V trimming: 1 base; J trimming: 3 bases; junction bases outside the gene matches: 0. Germline-derived CDR1 and CDR2 are KGHSH and LQKENI. The CDR3 DNA reads TGTGCCAGCTCACCACTAGCGGGGGGCTACAATGAGCAGTTCTTC. Protein product: CASSPLAGGYNEQFF.

The DNA for the CDR3 is TGCGCCAGCCGGGGGCTTAGCACAGATACGCAGTATTTT. Protein: CASRGLSTDTQYF. The chain links TRBV4-1 to TRBJ2-3; D possibly matches TRBD1 or TRBD2 (6 bases each). Germline CDR1 reads MGHRA; CDR2 reads YSYEKL. Trimming shortened V by 8 bases and J by 0 bases, and 9 bases separated the two germline ends. The CDR3 covers 13 residues.

The V gene is TRBV3-1 (or the pseudogene TRBV3-2), the J gene TRBJ1-5; TRBD1 matches 8 bases. The CDR3 is 15 amino acids. Germline V lookup: CDR1 LGHDT, CDR2 YNNKEL (reference sequence). Unmatched junction bases numbered 7, after V lost 3 bases and J lost 6 bases. The CDR3 is CASSQSQGAFQPQHF. In DNA, the CDR3 is TGTGCCAGCAGCCAGAGTCAGGGGGCCTTTCAGCCCCAGCATTTT.

V is TRBV24-1 and J is TRBJ1-1; 10 nucleotides line up with TRBD1. The CDR3 spans 13 residues. Germline lookup yields CDR1 KGHDR and CDR2 SFDVKD. V shed 3 bases and J 8 bases; nucleotides not matched to a gene: 2. Here the CDR3 DNA reads TGTGCCACCAGTGATCGACAGGGGGCGGAAGCTTTCTTT. Protein: CATSDRQGAEAFF.

The rearrangement uses TRBV30 and TRBJ2-5; the D call may be TRBD1 or TRBD2 (6 bases each). Germline CDR1 is GTSNPN and CDR2 is SVGIG (reference sequence). V lost 4 bases, J lost 7 bases, and 25 bases lay in between. The CDR3 length is 16 residues. The CDR3 spells CAWKIAGTLAQVTQYF. The CDR3 nucleotides are TGTGCCTGGAAAATCGCGGGGACATTGGCCCAGGTGACCCAGTACTTC.

The chain has TRBV2 and TRBJ1-1, with a tentative D call TRBD1 (5 bases). The CDR3 runs to 11 residues. CDR1 is SNHLY, CDR2 FYNNEI, per germline. V was clipped by 6 bases and J by 11 bases, with 13 bases between them. The CDR3 is CASRDGGSAFF. The CDR3 region has the DNA TGTGCCAGCAGGGACGGGGGGAGTGCTTTCTTT.

CDR3 bases: TGTGCCAGCAGTTACCCAACGACAGGGCTCCAAGCTTTCTTT. Translating it yields CASSYPTTGLQAFF. The V and J genes are TRBV6-6 and TRBJ1-1; 7 bases line up with TRBD1. Germline values: CDR1 MNHNY, CDR2 SVGAGI (reference sequence). V lost 2 bases to trimming and J lost 9 bases; unmatched junction nucleotides: 9. The CDR3 loop spans 14 amino acids.

The V gene is TRBV11-3, the J gene TRBJ2-2, with 7 bases lining up with TRBD1. Germline V CDR1 and CDR2: SGHNT, YENEEA. The junction had 6 bases not matched to a gene; V was cut back by 5 bases and J by 6 bases. The CDR3 extends over 14 amino acids. CDR3 protein: CASSRSTGPGELFF. The CDR3 bases are TGTGCCAGCAGCCGATCGACAGGGCCCGGGGAGCTGTTTTTT.

The gene calls are TRBV30 and TRBJ1-2, with 12 positions matching TRBD1. Trimming at V came to 4 bases and at J to 2 bases, leaving 11 bases not matched to a gene. The CDR3 totals 17 residues. Germline V gene sequence: CDR1 GTSNPN, CDR2 SVGIG (reference sequence). This CDR3 reads CAWNAGGQGAYNYGYTF. The CDR3 DNA is TGTGCCTGGAACGCCGGGGGACAGGGGGCTTACAACTATGGCTACACCTTC.

This chain joins TRBV6-5 and TRBJ1-1; D is ambiguous. From germline, CDR1 is MNHEY and CDR2 SVGAGI. Trimming removed 7 bases at V and 4 bases at J, with 13 bases between. This CDR3 region has 13 residues. Here the CDR3 DNA reads TGTGCCAGCATTCTTGCCCGAGGCACTGAAGCTTTCTTT. Residues: CASILARGTEAFF.

V gene TRBV11-3 combines with J gene TRBJ2-3, with 8 bases lining up with TRBD1. The CDR3 is made up of 14 amino acids. V lost 5 bases to trimming and J lost 3 bases; unmatched junction nucleotides: 4. CDR1 is SGHNT, CDR2 YENEEA, per germline. The CDR3 sequence: CASSQGAQTDTQYF. CDR3 nucleotides: TGTGCCAGCAGCCAGGGGGCGCAGACAGATACGCAGTATTTT.

This sequence joins TRBV30 and TRBJ1-4; 10 bases are a match to TRBD1. Germline assignment: CDR1 GTSNPN and CDR2 SVGIG (reference sequence). The CDR3 is 18 amino acids. Trimming at V came to 5 bases and at J to 7 bases, leaving 19 bases not matched to a gene. DNA for the CDR3: TGTGCCTGGGTCCCCGGGACAGGGGTAAATGTGGGCGCTGAAAAACTGTTTTTT. As protein: CAWVPGTGVNVGAEKLFF.

The rearrangement uses TRBV27 and TRBJ1-1, with D hard to call. The germline V and J ends were trimmed by 0 bases and 0 bases, with 11 bases remaining between them. The CDR3 has 16 amino acids. CDR1 and CDR2 (germline): MNHEY, SMNVEV (reference sequence). The CDR3 DNA reads TGTGCCAGCAGTTTATCCCAGGCCTTTATGAACACTGAAGCTTTCTTT. Protein product: CASSLSQAFMNTEAFF.

This sequence joins TRBV6-5 and TRBJ1-1; D not resolved. The CDR3 consists of 13 residues. Germline V lookup: CDR1 MNHEY, CDR2 SVGAGI. V was cut by 5 bases and J by 3 bases, with 10 bases left in between. In DNA form, the CDR3 reads TGTGCCAGCAGTAACCCCACGGACACTGAAGCTTTCTTT. Translation: CASSNPTDTEAFF.

This chain uses TRBV5-5 with TRBJ2-5; D call uncertain. Germline V gene data show CDR1 as SGHKS and CDR2 as YYEKEE (reference sequence). The CDR3 contains 13 residues. V was clipped by 3 bases and J by 4 bases, with 10 bases between them. The CDR3 here is CASSWASAETQYF. CDR3 DNA: TGTGCCAGCAGCTGGGCTAGTGCAGAGACCCAGTACTTC. The full variable domain, with the rest looked up from reference TRBV5-5 and TRBJ2-5, is DAGVTQSPTHLIKTRGQQVTLRCSPISGHKSVSWYQQVLGQGPQFIFQYYEKEERGRGNFPDRFSARQFPNYSSELNVNALLLGDSALYLCASSWASAETQYFGPGTRLLVL.